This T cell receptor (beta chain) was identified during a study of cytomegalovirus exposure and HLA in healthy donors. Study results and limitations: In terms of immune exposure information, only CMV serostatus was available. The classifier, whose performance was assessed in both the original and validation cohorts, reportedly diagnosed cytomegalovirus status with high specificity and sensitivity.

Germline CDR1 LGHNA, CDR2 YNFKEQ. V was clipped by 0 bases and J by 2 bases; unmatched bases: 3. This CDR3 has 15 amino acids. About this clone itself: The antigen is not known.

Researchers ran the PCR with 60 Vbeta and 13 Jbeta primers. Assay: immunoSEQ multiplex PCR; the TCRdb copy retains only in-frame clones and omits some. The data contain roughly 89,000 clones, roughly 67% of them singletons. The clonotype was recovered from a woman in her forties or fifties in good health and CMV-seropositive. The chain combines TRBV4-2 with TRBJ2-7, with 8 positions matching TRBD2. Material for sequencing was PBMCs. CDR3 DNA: TGTGCCAGCAGCCAAGACAGCGGGGGAGCCTACGAGCAGTACTTC. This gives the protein CASSQDSGGAYEQYF.